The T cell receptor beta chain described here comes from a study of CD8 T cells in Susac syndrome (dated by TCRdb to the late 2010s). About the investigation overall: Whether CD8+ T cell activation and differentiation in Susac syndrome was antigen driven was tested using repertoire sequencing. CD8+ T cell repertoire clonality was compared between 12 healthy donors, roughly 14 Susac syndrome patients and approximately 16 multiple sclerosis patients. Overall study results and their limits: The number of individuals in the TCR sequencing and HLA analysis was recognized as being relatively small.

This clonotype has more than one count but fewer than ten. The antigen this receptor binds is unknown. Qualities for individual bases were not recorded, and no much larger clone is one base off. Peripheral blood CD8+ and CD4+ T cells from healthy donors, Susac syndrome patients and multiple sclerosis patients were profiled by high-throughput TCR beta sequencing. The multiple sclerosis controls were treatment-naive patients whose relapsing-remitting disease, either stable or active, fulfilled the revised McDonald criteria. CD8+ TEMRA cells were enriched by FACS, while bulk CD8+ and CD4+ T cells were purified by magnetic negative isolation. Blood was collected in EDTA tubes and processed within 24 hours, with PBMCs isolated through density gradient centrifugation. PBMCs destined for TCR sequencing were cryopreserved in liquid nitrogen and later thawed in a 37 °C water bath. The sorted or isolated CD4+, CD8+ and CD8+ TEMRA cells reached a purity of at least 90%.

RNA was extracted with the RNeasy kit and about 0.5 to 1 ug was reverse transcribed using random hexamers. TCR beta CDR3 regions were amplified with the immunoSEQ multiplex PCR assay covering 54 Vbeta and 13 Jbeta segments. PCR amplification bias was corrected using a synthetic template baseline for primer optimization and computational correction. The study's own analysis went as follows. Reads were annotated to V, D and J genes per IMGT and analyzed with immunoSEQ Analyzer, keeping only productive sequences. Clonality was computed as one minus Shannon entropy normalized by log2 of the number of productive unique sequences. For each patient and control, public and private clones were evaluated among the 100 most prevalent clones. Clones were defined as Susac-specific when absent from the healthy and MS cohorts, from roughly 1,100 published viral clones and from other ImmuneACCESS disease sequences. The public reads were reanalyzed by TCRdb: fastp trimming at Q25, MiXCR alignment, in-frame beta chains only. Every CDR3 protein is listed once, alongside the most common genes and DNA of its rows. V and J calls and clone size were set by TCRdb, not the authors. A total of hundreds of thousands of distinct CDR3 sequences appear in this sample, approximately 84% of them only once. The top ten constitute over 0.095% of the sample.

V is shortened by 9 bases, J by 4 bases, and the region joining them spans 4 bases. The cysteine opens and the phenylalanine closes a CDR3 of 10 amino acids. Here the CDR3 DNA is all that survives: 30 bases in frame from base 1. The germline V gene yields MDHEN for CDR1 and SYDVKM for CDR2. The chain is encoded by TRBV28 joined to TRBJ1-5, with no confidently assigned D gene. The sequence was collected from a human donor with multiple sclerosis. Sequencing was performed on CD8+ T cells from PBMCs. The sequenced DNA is TGTGCCAGTGGAAATCAGCCCCAGCATTTT. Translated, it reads CASGNQPQHF.